Each of the 9 T cell receptor beta chains below was sequenced from the same sample in a study of Ad26.COV2.S vaccination and SARS-CoV-2 variants. Treatment meaning: around 19 received Ad26.COV2.S at low or high dose, single or two shots; 5 received placebo; per-sample allocation not given. Specimen acquisition occurred on day 63 following the initial vaccine or placebo injection. Some clones are missing from TCRdb's copy, which holds only in-frame ones; the method was immunoSEQ multiplex PCR. Of a few hundred thousand clones in the sample, more than 75% are singletons; the top ten hold about 3.4%. The sample here was peripheral blood, taken in a trial of Ad26.COV2.S vaccine versus placebo. Source of these receptors: a person between 18 and 65 years old who received the Ad26.COV2.S COVID-19 vaccine or a placebo.

The chain combines TRBV28 with TRBJ2-6; 7 bases are a match to TRBD1. Germline values: CDR1 MDHEN, CDR2 SYDVKM. V trimming: 2 bases; J trimming: 0 bases; junction bases outside the gene matches: 4. The CDR3 runs to 17 residues. For the CDR3, the DNA is TGTGCCAGCAGTTTAAACAGGGGCATCTCTGGGGCCAACGTCCTGACTTTC. It codes for CASSLNRGISGANVLTF.

This clone was picked up one time. The sample holds other DNA sequences that translate to the same CDR3. This chain joins TRBV30 and TRBJ2-7; D ambiguous. The CDR3 contains 12 residues. The germline CDR1 and CDR2 sequences are GTSNPN and SVGIG (reference sequence). V was pared by 0 bases and J by 4 bases, with 7 bases between. The CDR3 coding sequence is TGTGCCTGGAGTGTACCTGGATACGAGCAGTACTTC. Translating gives CAWSVPGYEQYF.

The chain carries TRBV10-3 and TRBJ1-2, with D hard to call. Germline-derived CDR1 and CDR2 are ENHRY and SYGVKD. The length of the CDR3 is 15 residues. V was shortened by 6 bases and J by 0 bases, with 14 bases between the two germline ends. This CDR3 is CAIRPAGDSNYGYTF. CDR3 nucleotide sequence: TGTGCCATCAGGCCCGCGGGAGACTCTAACTATGGCTACACCTTC.

Only one count was recorded for this clone. The gene calls are TRBV18 and TRBJ1-5; D is uncertain. Germline assignment: CDR1 KGHSH and CDR2 LQKENI. CDR3 size: 13 residues. V was pared by 2 bases and J by 5 bases, with 7 bases between. CDR3 coding DNA: TGTGCCAGCTCACCAGTGGCGGATCAGCCCCAGCATTTT. It specifies CASSPVADQPQHF.

As concerns this clone: Just one base apart from a much larger clone, this may be a read error. This chain joins TRBV13 and TRBJ2-7; D not resolved. The CDR3 loop spans 13 amino acids. The V end lost 7 bases, the J end lost 9 bases, and 19 bases lay between the germline ends. CDR1 PRHDT and CDR2 FYEKMQ come from the germline V gene (reference sequence). The CDR3 here is CASNLGPVMGQYF. The CDR3 DNA sequence: TGTGCCAGCAACCTAGGACCCGTTATGGGGCAGTACTTC.

V usage is TRBV6-5 and J usage is TRBJ1-1; D is ambiguous. The CDR3 sequence is 14 residues long. V was clipped by 8 bases and J by 1 base, with 14 bases between them. Germline assignment: CDR1 MNHEY and CDR2 SVGAGI. The CDR3 protein is CASASWQANTEAFF. The DNA for the CDR3 is TGTGCCAGCGCCTCGTGGCAGGCGAACACTGAAGCTTTCTTT.

The CDR3 reads CASSPGRDYEQYF. The DNA for the CDR3 is TGTGCCAGCAGCCCGGGAAGGGACTACGAGCAGTACTTC. V gene TRBV7-3 combines with J gene TRBJ2-7; tentatively, D is TRBD2 (5 bases). The germline V gene has CDR1 SGHTA and CDR2 FQGTGA. The CDR3 extends over 13 amino acids. V shed 5 bases and J shed 3 bases, with 11 bases lying between them.

The chain is built from TRBV19 and TRBJ1-1, with D unclear. V was trimmed by 1 base and J by 4 bases, leaving 13 bases between them. The germline CDR1 and CDR2 sequences are LNHDA and SQIVND (reference sequence). The CDR3 is 15 amino acids. Here the CDR3 reads CASSIGGRTSTEAFF. CDR3 sequence (DNA): TGTGCCAGTAGTATAGGAGGCAGGACGTCCACTGAAGCTTTCTTT.

The chain employs TRBV12-3 or TRBV12-4 and TRBJ1-2; possibly TRBD1 for D (5 bases). Trimming took off 5 bases at V and 8 bases at J, with 12 bases between the two ends. The CDR3 length is 12 residues. CDR3 region: CASSGPGRGYTF. The CDR3 DNA is TGTGCCAGCAGTGGCCCGGGACGAGGCTACACCTTC.